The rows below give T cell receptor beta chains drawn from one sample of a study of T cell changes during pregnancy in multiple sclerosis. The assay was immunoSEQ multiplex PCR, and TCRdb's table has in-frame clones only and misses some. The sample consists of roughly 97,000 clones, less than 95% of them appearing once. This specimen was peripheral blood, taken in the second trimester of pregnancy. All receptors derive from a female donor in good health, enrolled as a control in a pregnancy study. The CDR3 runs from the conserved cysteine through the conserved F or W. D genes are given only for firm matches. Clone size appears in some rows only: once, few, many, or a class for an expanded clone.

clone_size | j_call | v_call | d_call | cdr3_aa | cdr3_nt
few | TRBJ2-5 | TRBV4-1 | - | CASSQVPGPETQYF | TGCGCCAGCAGCCAAGTTCCGGGTCCGGAGACCCAGTACTTC
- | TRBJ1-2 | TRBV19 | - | CASIREEGYGYTF | TGTGCCAGTATTAGGGAGGAAGGCTATGGCTACACCTTC
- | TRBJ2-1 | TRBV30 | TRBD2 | CAWSLAAGANEQFF | TGTGCCTGGAGCCTAGCGGCGGGAGCTAATGAGCAGTTCTTC
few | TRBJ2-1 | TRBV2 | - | CASTPLVGASNEQFF | TGTGCCAGCACCCCACTTGTGGGGGCCTCCAATGAGCAGTTCTTC
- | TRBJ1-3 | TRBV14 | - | CASSQDIGNIGNTIYF | TGTGCCAGCAGCCAAGATATCGGGAACATTGGAAACACCATATATTTT
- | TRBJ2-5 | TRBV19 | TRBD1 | CASSIQGAFGETQYF | TGTGCCAGTAGTATCCAGGGGGCATTCGGGGAGACCCAGTACTTC
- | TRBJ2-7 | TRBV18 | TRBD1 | CASSPPGTGRYEQYF | TGTGCCAGCTCACCCCCCGGGACAGGGCGCTACGAGCAGTACTTC
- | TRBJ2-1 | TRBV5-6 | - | CASSLLPGLDEQFF | TGTGCCAGCAGCTTGCTACCAGGGTTGGATGAGCAGTTCTTC
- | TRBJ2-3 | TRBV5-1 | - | CASSLDGGRTDTQYF | TGCGCCAGCAGCTTGGACGGGGGTAGGACAGATACGCAGTATTTT
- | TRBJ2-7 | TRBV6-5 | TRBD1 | CASSYSRQGYEQYF | TGTGCCAGCAGTTATTCGAGACAGGGCTACGAGCAGTACTTC
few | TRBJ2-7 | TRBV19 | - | CASRDSGYEQYF | TGTGCCAGTAGGGACAGTGGTTACGAGCAGTACTTC
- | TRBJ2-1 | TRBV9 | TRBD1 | CASSVSPDRPEQFF | TGTGCCAGCAGCGTTTCCCCGGACAGGCCCGAGCAGTTCTTC
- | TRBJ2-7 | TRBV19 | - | CASSVGLSYEQYF | TGTGCCAGTAGCGTCGGACTATCCTACGAGCAGTACTTC
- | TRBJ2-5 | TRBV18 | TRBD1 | CASSSRQGPEETQYF | TGTGCCAGCTCATCCCGACAGGGACCGGAAGAGACCCAGTACTTC
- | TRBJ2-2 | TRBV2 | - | CASSVNGQNTGELFF | TGTGCCAGCAGTGTTAATGGACAGAACACCGGGGAGCTGTTTTTT
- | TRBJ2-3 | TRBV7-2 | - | CASSLTRTRGTDTQYF | TGTGCCAGCAGCTTGACTAGGACTCGAGGCACAGATACGCAGTATTTT
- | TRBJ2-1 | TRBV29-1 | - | CSVAGVFRNEQFF | TGCAGCGTTGCAGGGGTCTTTCGGAATGAGCAGTTCTTC
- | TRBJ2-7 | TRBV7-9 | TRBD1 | CASSLAGGDYEQYF | TGTGCCAGCAGCTTAGCAGGGGGCGACTACGAGCAGTACTTC
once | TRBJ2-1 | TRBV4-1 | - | CASSQVRPDNEQFF | TGCGCCAGCAGCCAAGTACGTCCAGACAATGAGCAGTTCTTC
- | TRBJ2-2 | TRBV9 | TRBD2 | CASSPGGGGRTGELFF | TGTGCCAGCAGCCCCGGGGGGGGAGGGAGGACCGGGGAGCTGTTTTTT
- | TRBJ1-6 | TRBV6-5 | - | CASSRSYNSPLHF | TGTGCCAGCAGTAGGAGTTATAATTCACCCCTCCACTTT
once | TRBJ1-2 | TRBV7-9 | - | CASSSSGVRDYTF | TGTGCCAGCAGCTCCAGCGGAGTTCGTGACTACACCTTC
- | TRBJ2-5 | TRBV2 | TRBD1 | CASSRIKTGVGEETQYF | TGTGCCAGCAGTCGGATCAAGACAGGGGTAGGAGAAGAGACCCAGTACTTC
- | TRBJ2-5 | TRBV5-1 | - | CASSFRGETQYF | TGCGCCAGCAGCTTTAGAGGGGAGACCCAGTACTTC
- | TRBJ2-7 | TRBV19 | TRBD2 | CASNGGNAHEQYF | TGTGCCAGCAACGGGGGGAATGCCCACGAGCAGTACTTC
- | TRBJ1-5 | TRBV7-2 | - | CASSLQAGQPQHF | TGTGCCAGCAGCTTACAGGCAGGTCAGCCCCAGCATTTT
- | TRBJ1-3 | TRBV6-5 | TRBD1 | CASSYDRASGNTIYF | TGTGCCAGCAGCTACGACAGGGCCTCTGGAAACACCATATATTTT
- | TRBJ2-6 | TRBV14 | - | CASSHGGAFLSGANVLTF | TGTGCCAGCAGCCATGGGGGGGCCTTTCTCTCTGGGGCCAACGTCCTGACTTTC